This T cell receptor beta chain was sequenced during a study of cytomegalovirus exposure and HLA in healthy donors. Study-wide results and limits: Common viral pathogens were later found to be apparently linked to several of the most significant clusters. Of the V segments, some could not be distinguished, including TRBV6-2 and TRBV6-3, and were excluded. It was reportedly the case that the classifier diagnosed cytomegalovirus status with high specificity and sensitivity. Rare TCR sequences dominated, though some public TCRs recurred in many donors.

PCR employed 60 Vbeta and 13 Jbeta primers. The protocol was immunoSEQ multiplex PCR, while the TCRdb copy is restricted to in-frame clones and leaves out a portion. The table lists 95,000 to 100,000 clones, about 75% of them singletons. J was trimmed by 6 bases and V by 2 bases; bases with no gene match: 13. Germline V lookup: CDR1 SGHRS, CDR2 YFSETQ. The CDR3 has 18 amino acids. As for this clone: Antigen unknown.

The genes are TRBV5-1 and TRBJ2-7; TRBD2 agrees at 14 bases. This clonotype originated in a man aged 45 to 65 in good health and CMV-seronegative. Sequencing was done on a sample of PBMCs. The CDR3 DNA reads as TGCGCCAGCAGCTTACCCGGGACTAGCGGGGGCACCGGGTCCGAGCAGTACTTC. This codes for CASSLPGTSGGTGSEQYF.